The next 24 T cell receptor beta chains were all read from a single sample in a study of blood T cells in healthy people across ages. Next came a second PCR, run for about 7 to 11 cycles, which used a sample-barcoded 5' primer along with a J-beta primer mix. TCRdb called the 5' RACE reads again in MiXCR, with one record for every CDR3 protein. The profile shows about 400,000 distinct CDR3 sequences, approximately 52% of them singletons. The sequencing sample was made of blood. These receptors were obtained from a man in his 60s in good health.

The J gene is TRBJ2-7, the V gene TRBV20-1; 13 bases are a match to TRBD2. The J call may be incorrect, as the DNA end agrees better with TRBJ2-5. Germline V CDR1 and CDR2: DFQATT, SNEGSKA (reference sequence). The CDR3 spans 15 residues. The CDR3 DNA follows: TGCAGTGCAGAAGGACTAGCGGGAGTCCAAGAGACCCAGTACTTC. It translates to CSAEGLAGVQETQYF.

This clonotype has ten or more counts. The chain recombines TRBV27 with TRBJ2-1; 16 bases are shared with TRBD2. CDR3 length: 16 amino acids. V lost 5 bases to trimming and J lost 7 bases; unmatched junction nucleotides: 5. CDR1 and CDR2 from the germline V gene are MNHEY and SMNVEV (reference sequence). CDR3 sequence reads: CASSPRGLAGGNEQFF. The CDR3 DNA follows: TGTGCCAGCAGTCCCCGGGGACTAGCGGGAGGGAATGAGCAGTTCTTC.

Comment on this clonotype: A much larger clone differs from this one at a single base, so this may be a read error. This chain connects TRBV4-1 to TRBJ2-5; D possibly matches TRBD1 or TRBD2 (5 bases each). The end of the DNA is better explained by TRBJ2-7, so the J call may be wrong. Germline V gene data show CDR1 as MGHRA and CDR2 as YSYEKL. The CDR3 has 15 amino acids. CDR3 nucleotide sequence: TGCGCCTGCAGCCAAGATGGGACGGGAACCAACGAGCAGTACTTC. Translating it yields CACSQDGTGTNEQYF.

There are a few counts of this clonotype. The chain combines TRBV4-2 with TRBJ2-7; 8 bases fit TRBD2. V dropped 1 base and J dropped 2; count of bases not matched to a gene: 7. This CDR3 is 16 amino acids long. Germline V gene sequence: CDR1 LGHNA, CDR2 YNFKEQ. CDR3: CASSQVPGLGAYEQYF. The CDR3 region has the DNA TGTGCCAGCAGCCAAGTTCCGGGACTAGGGGCCTACGAGCAGTACTTC.

The gene calls are TRBV27 and TRBJ2-3, with 8 positions matching TRBD2. Looked up from germline, CDR1 is MNHEY and CDR2 is SMNVEV (reference sequence). This CDR3 region has 18 residues. The V gene end was trimmed by 5 bases and the J gene end by 3 bases; junction bases not matched to a gene: 16. The CDR3 protein is CASSNKDGGGGSTDTQYF. The DNA for the CDR3 is TGTGCCAGCAGTAATAAGGACGGGGGGGGAGGGTCGACAGATACGCAGTATTTT.

The chain combines TRBV2 with TRBJ1-1, with D hard to call. The CDR3 sequence is 13 residues long. Germline lookup yields CDR1 SNHLY and CDR2 FYNNEI. V lost 8 bases and J lost 1, with 11 bases in between. Here the CDR3 reads CASGLTSNTEAFF. The CDR3 DNA is TGTGCCAGCGGACTAACCTCGAACACTGAAGCTTTCTTT.

CDR3 region: CASSQERAEQYF. For the CDR3, the DNA is TGTGCCAGCAGCCAAGAAAGGGCAGAGCAGTACTTC. The chain employs TRBV3-1 and TRBJ2-5, with D unclear. Trimming took off 0 bases at V and 11 bases at J, with 10 bases between the two ends. Germline values: CDR1 LGHDT, CDR2 YNNKEL (reference sequence). This CDR3 contains 12 residues.

This clonotype came up a few times. The V and J genes are TRBV20-1 and TRBJ2-7, with D tentatively TRBD1 (6 bases). V was clipped by 5 bases and J by 5 bases, with 16 bases between them. This CDR3 is built from 13 residues. Germline-derived CDR1 and CDR2 are DFQATT and SNEGSKA (reference sequence). The CDR3 is CSAPKSQGNEQYF. The CDR3 bases are TGCAGTGCTCCGAAGTCGCAGGGGAACGAGCAGTACTTC.

The chain couples TRBV6-5 to TRBJ1-2; a weak D match, TRBD1 (6 bases). Trimming took off 7 bases at V and 4 bases at J, with 13 bases between the two ends. The germline V gene has CDR1 MNHEY and CDR2 SVGAGI. The CDR3 runs 13 residues. The DNA for the CDR3 is TGTGCCAGCAAGTCACAGGGATTCTATGGCTACACCTTC. Translated: CASKSQGFYGYTF.

The chain is built from TRBV20-1 and TRBJ2-5, with 11 bases identical to TRBD1. CDR1 is DFQATT, CDR2 SNEGSKA, per germline (reference sequence). The CDR3 sequence is 14 residues long. J gave up 5 bases and V 8 bases, and 10 bases lay outside the gene matches. For the CDR3, the DNA is TGCAGTTTGCCTGGGACAGGGGGTTATGAGACCCAGTACTTC. It is translated as CSLPGTGGYETQYF.

This clonotype was seen ten or more times. The chain employs TRBV5-1 and TRBJ2-1; D is unclear. The germline V gene encodes CDR1 SGHRS and CDR2 YFSETQ. The CDR3 is 15 residues long. The germline V and J ends were trimmed by 2 bases and 0 bases, with 9 bases remaining between them. The CDR3 DNA reads TGCGCCAGCAGCTTAGTCGGATTCTCCTACAATGAGCAGTTCTTC. It encodes CASSLVGFSYNEQFF.

CDR3 in DNA: TGTGCCAGCAGACAGAGGCCAGGGTTGGACTATGGCTACACCTTC. This translates into CASRQRPGLDYGYTF. The rearrangement links TRBV7-3 to TRBJ1-2, with D perhaps matching TRBD1 (5 bases). There are 15 residues in the CDR3. V was trimmed by 6 bases and J by 3 bases, leaving 17 bases between them. Germline-derived CDR1 and CDR2 are SGHTA and FQGTGA.

Worth noting for this clonotype: A much larger clone sits a single nucleotide away, making a read error possible. CDR3 DNA sequence: TGTGCCAGCAGCGTACCTGTCCCGGGGGCCCAGTACTTC. It yields the protein CASSVPVPGAQYF. This rearrangement joins TRBV7-9 to TRBJ2-5, with a possible D match to TRBD2 (6 bases). Germline V gene data show CDR1 as SEHNR and CDR2 as FQNEAQ (reference sequence). The V gene lost 5 bases and the J gene lost 9 bases, with 16 bases spanning the gap. The CDR3 sequence is 13 residues long.

A single count supports this clonotype. CDR3 DNA: TGTGCCATCCGGGACACGAATACCTACGAGCAGTACTTC. This gives the protein CAIRDTNTYEQYF. V and J are TRBV27 and TRBJ2-4; a possible D gene is TRBD1 (6 bases). Near its end, the DNA agrees better with TRBJ2-7, so the J call may be wrong. Germline lookup yields CDR1 MNHEY and CDR2 SMNVEV (reference sequence). This CDR3 region has 13 residues.

CDR3 sequence (DNA): TGCAGTGCTAGTTCGGGTCGGGGCTATGGCTACACCTTC. Residues: CSASSGRGYGYTF. The chain recombines TRBV20-1 with TRBJ1-2, with D unresolved. V was clipped by 3 bases and J by 4 bases, with 12 bases between them. The CDR3 extends over 13 amino acids. Per the germline V gene, CDR1 is DFQATT and CDR2 is SNEGSKA (reference sequence).

The chain couples TRBV12-3 or TRBV12-4 to TRBJ1-2; unclear D gene. This CDR3 is built from 13 residues. Trimming shortened V by 3 bases and J by 8 bases, and 13 bases separated the two germline ends. DNA of the CDR3: TGTGCCAGCAGTTTCGGAAACAGCGGCGGCTACACCTTC. Residues: CASSFGNSGGYTF.

The chain combines TRBV20-1 with TRBJ2-1, with 7 bases identical to TRBD2. This CDR3 contains 20 residues. With 3 bases clipped from V and 2 bases from J, the junction kept 22 bases outside the gene matches. Germline V CDR1 and CDR2: DFQATT, SNEGSKA (reference sequence). CDR3 sequence reads: CSARVFGLLAVNGPYNEQFF. CDR3 nucleotides: TGCAGTGCTAGGGTGTTCGGTTTGCTAGCGGTCAATGGACCCTACAATGAGCAGTTCTTC.

This chain joins TRBV7-6 and TRBJ1-4; D perhaps matches TRBD1 (6 bases). Between the trimmed V and J ends, which lost 5 bases and 2 bases, there was a span of 12 bases. This CDR3 has 15 residues. Per the germline V gene, CDR1 is SGHVS and CDR2 is FNYEAQ. In nucleotides, the CDR3 is TGTGCCAGCAGCGCCCAGGGGCGCACTAATGAAAAACTGTTTTTT. The encoded protein is CASSAQGRTNEKLFF.

This clonotype appeared a few times. The V gene is TRBV6-5, the J gene TRBJ2-1, with D maybe TRBD2 (5 bases). CDR1 and CDR2 (germline): MNHEY, SVGAGI. The CDR3 spans 15 residues. V lost 6 bases and J lost 0, with 12 bases in between. The CDR3 coding sequence is TGTGCCAGCAGGCGGGTCAGAAGCTCCTACAATGAGCAGTTCTTC. It translates to CASRRVRSSYNEQFF.

In its sample, this clonotype was seen many times. The V call is TRBV29-1, the J call TRBJ2-2, with TRBD1 as a possible D gene (5 bases). This CDR3 contains 14 residues. Trimming left V 6 bases short and J 1 base short, with 12 bases between. In germline, CDR1 is SQVTM, CDR2 ANQGSEA. For the CDR3, the DNA is TGCAGCGTACACACAGGAAGGAACACCGGGGAGCTGTTTTTT. The encoded protein is CSVHTGRNTGELFF.

Many counts were recorded for this clonotype. The genes are TRBV5-1 and TRBJ1-2, with D maybe TRBD1 (6 bases). This CDR3 is built from 15 residues. Germline values: CDR1 SGHRS, CDR2 YFSETQ. V was cut by 0 bases and J by 5 bases, with 14 bases left in between. The CDR3 coding sequence is TGCGCCAGCAGCTTGGGGGTCGGGACACCGTATGGCTACACCTTC. As protein: CASSLGVGTPYGYTF.

The V gene is TRBV24-1, the J gene TRBJ2-2; 7 bases align to TRBD1. Germline lookup yields CDR1 KGHDR and CDR2 SFDVKD. V was clipped by 6 bases and J by 7 bases; unmatched bases: 7. The CDR3 is made up of 14 amino acids. The CDR3: CATSTKQGYGELFF. CDR3 sequence (DNA): TGTGCCACCAGTACAAAACAGGGGTACGGGGAGCTGTTTTTT.

The chain links TRBV2 to TRBJ2-4; D call uncertain. Germline loops: CDR1 SNHLY, CDR2 FYNNEI. Trimming removed 5 bases from V and 1 base from J, with 9 bases in between. This CDR3 has 14 amino acids. CDR3 sequence (DNA): TGTGCCAGCAGTCCCCTCGGGGCCAAAAACATTCAGTACTTC. Its translation is CASSPLGAKNIQYF.

The chain uses TRBV2 and TRBJ1-2, with 7 bases lining up with TRBD1. J lost 6 bases, V lost 3 bases, and 4 bases had no gene match. This CDR3 has 13 residues. Germline values: CDR1 SNHLY, CDR2 FYNNEI. The CDR3 is CASSEGDSDGYTF. In DNA form, the CDR3 reads TGTGCCAGCAGTGAGGGGGACAGCGATGGCTACACCTTC.